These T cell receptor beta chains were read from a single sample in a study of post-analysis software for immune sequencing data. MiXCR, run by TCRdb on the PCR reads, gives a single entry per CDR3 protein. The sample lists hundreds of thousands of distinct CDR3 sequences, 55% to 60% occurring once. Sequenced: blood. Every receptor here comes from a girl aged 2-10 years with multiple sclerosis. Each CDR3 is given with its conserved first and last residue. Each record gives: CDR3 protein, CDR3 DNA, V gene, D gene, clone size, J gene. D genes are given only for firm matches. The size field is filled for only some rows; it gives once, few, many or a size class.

CDR3 protein: CSVVWRGGLAYEQYF
CDR3 DNA: TGCAGCGTTGTCTGGCGGGGGGGTTTGGCCTACGAGCAGTACTTC
V gene: TRBV29-1
D gene: TRBD2
clone size: few
J gene: TRBJ2-7

CDR3 protein: CASSEAGELPGELFF
CDR3 DNA: TGTGCCAGCAGTGAAGCTGGGGAGCTTCCCGGGGAGCTGTTTTTT
V gene: TRBV6-1
D gene: .
clone size: once
J gene: TRBJ2-2

CDR3 protein: CASSSSSGSVFF
CDR3 DNA: TGTGCCAGCAGCAGTTCTAGCGGGAGCGTGTTCTTC
V gene: TRBV12-3/TRBV12-4
D gene: TRBD2
clone size: few
J gene: TRBJ2-1

CDR3 protein: CASSPHYGETQYF
CDR3 DNA: TGTGCCAGCAGTCCGCATTATGGAGAGACCCAGTACTTC
V gene: TRBV6-5
D gene: .
clone size: few
J gene: TRBJ2-5

CDR3 protein: CASSPSAGAGEQYF
CDR3 DNA: TGTGCCAGCAGTCCCTCAGCGGGAGCGGGAGAGCAGTACTTC
V gene: TRBV12-3/TRBV12-4
D gene: TRBD2
clone size: .
J gene: TRBJ2-7

CDR3 protein: CASSQARDRIRGEKLFF
CDR3 DNA: TGCGCCAGCAGCCAAGCCAGGGACAGGATAAGGGGTGAAAAACTGTTTTTT
V gene: TRBV4-3
D gene: TRBD1
clone size: .
J gene: TRBJ1-4

CDR3 protein: CTSSYSLALDTQYF
CDR3 DNA: TGTACCAGCAGTTACTCCCTAGCGCTAGATACGCAGTATTTT
V gene: TRBV6-5
D gene: .
clone size: .
J gene: TRBJ2-3

CDR3 protein: CAINRKTAYNEQFF
CDR3 DNA: TGTGCCATAAATCGAAAGACCGCTTACAATGAGCAGTTCTTC
V gene: TRBV5-4
D gene: .
clone size: .
J gene: TRBJ2-1

CDR3 protein: CASSLDMLNTEAFF
CDR3 DNA: TGCGCCAGCAGCTTGGACATGCTGAACACTGAAGCTTTCTTT
V gene: TRBV5-1
D gene: .
clone size: few
J gene: TRBJ1-1

CDR3 protein: CASSLMGSSQETQYF
CDR3 DNA: TGTGCCAGCAGCTTAATGGGATCATCGCAAGAGACCCAGTACTTC
V gene: TRBV7-2
D gene: .
clone size: .
J gene: TRBJ2-5

CDR3 protein: CASSSTLSGTGVDTDTQYF
CDR3 DNA: TGTGCCAGCAGCTCGACCTTATCCGGGACAGGGGTGGACACAGATACGCAGTATTTT
V gene: TRBV7-9
D gene: TRBD1
clone size: once
J gene: TRBJ2-3

CDR3 protein: CASSPSTGVGNQPQHF
CDR3 DNA: TGTGCCAGCAGTCCCTCGACAGGGGTAGGGAATCAGCCCCAGCATTTT
V gene: TRBV12-3/TRBV12-4
D gene: TRBD1
clone size: .
J gene: TRBJ1-5

CDR3 protein: CASSSPGQGSIEQYF
CDR3 DNA: TGTGCCAGCAGTTCACCGGGACAGGGGTCGATCGAGCAGTACTTC
V gene: TRBV6-2/TRBV6-3
D gene: TRBD1
clone size: .
J gene: TRBJ2-7

CDR3 protein: CASSQEGSWAENTDTQYF
CDR3 DNA: TGTGCCAGCAGCCAAGAAGGGTCGTGGGCGGAGAACACAGATACGCAGTATTTT
V gene: TRBV3-1
D gene: .
clone size: .
J gene: TRBJ2-3

CDR3 protein: CASSLGWGQETQYF
CDR3 DNA: TGTGCCAGCAGCTTAGGGTGGGGGCAAGAGACCCAGTACTTC
V gene: TRBV5-6
D gene: .
clone size: .
J gene: TRBJ2-5

CDR3 protein: CASSYSIQRNYGYTF
CDR3 DNA: TGTGCCAGCAGTTACTCGATCCAGAGAAACTATGGCTACACCTTC
V gene: TRBV6-6
D gene: .
clone size: .
J gene: TRBJ1-2

CDR3 protein: CASSLGAGQSTDTQYF
CDR3 DNA: TGTGCCAGCAGCCTCGGCGCGGGACAGAGCACAGATACGCAGTATTTT
V gene: TRBV7-3
D gene: .
clone size: .
J gene: TRBJ2-3

CDR3 protein: CASSQKNTGELFF
CDR3 DNA: TGTGCCAGCAGCCAGAAAAACACCGGGGAGCTGTTTTTT
V gene: TRBV7-9
D gene: .
clone size: .
J gene: TRBJ2-2

CDR3 protein: CASRLHLQETQYF
CDR3 DNA: TGCGCCAGCAGATTACACCTGCAAGAGACCCAGTACTTC
V gene: TRBV5-1
D gene: .
clone size: few
J gene: TRBJ2-5

CDR3 protein: CASSRTHSGRGAETQYF
CDR3 DNA: TGTGCCAGCAGTCGGACCCATAGCGGGAGAGGCGCAGAGACCCAGTACTTC
V gene: TRBV5-6
D gene: TRBD2
clone size: .
J gene: TRBJ2-5

CDR3 protein: CSVEDLGREGQYF
CDR3 DNA: TGCAGCGTTGAAGATCTTGGCAGGGAAGGGCAGTATTTT
V gene: TRBV29-1
D gene: .
clone size: .
J gene: TRBJ2-3

CDR3 protein: CASSPSGGLTDTQYF
CDR3 DNA: TGTGCCAGCAGCCCTAGCGGGGGGTTGACAGATACGCAGTATTTT
V gene: TRBV7-9
D gene: TRBD2
clone size: .
J gene: TRBJ2-3

CDR3 protein: CASSALAGGNTGELFF
CDR3 DNA: TGTGCCAGCAGCGCCCTAGCGGGAGGGAACACCGGGGAGCTGTTTTTT
V gene: TRBV9
D gene: TRBD2
clone size: few
J gene: TRBJ2-2

CDR3 protein: CASSPRPVGPYNEQFF
CDR3 DNA: TGTGCTAGCAGCCCCAGACCGGTTGGGCCCTACAATGAGCAGTTCTTC
V gene: TRBV7-7
D gene: .
clone size: .
J gene: TRBJ2-1

CDR3 protein: CSARAVPQGTTDTQYF
CDR3 DNA: TGCAGTGCTAGAGCTGTGCCACAGGGAACTACAGATACGCAGTATTTT
V gene: TRBV20-1
D gene: .
clone size: few
J gene: TRBJ2-3

CDR3 protein: CASSSGAGGSDEQFF
CDR3 DNA: TGCGCCAGCAGCTCTGGGGCGGGAGGATCGGATGAGCAGTTCTTC
V gene: TRBV5-1
D gene: TRBD2
clone size: .
J gene: TRBJ2-1

CDR3 protein: CASTLGETQYF
CDR3 DNA: TGTGCCAGCACCCTAGGAGAGACCCAGTACTTC
V gene: TRBV6-6
D gene: .
clone size: few
J gene: TRBJ2-5

CDR3 protein: CASSLVGRGAGANVLTF
CDR3 DNA: TGCGCCAGCAGCTTGGTAGGCAGGGGTGCCGGGGCCAACGTCCTGACTTTC
V gene: TRBV5-1
D gene: .
clone size: few
J gene: TRBJ2-6

CDR3 protein: CSVEVPWFNEQFF
CDR3 DNA: TGCAGCGTTGAAGTCCCCTGGTTCAATGAGCAGTTCTTC
V gene: TRBV29-1
D gene: .
clone size: .
J gene: TRBJ2-1

CDR3 protein: CSVCPDMNTEAFF
CDR3 DNA: TGCAGCGTTTGCCCGGACATGAACACTGAAGCTTTCTTT
V gene: TRBV29-1
D gene: .
clone size: .
J gene: TRBJ1-1

CDR3 protein: CSAWGVNEQFF
CDR3 DNA: TGCAGTGCATGGGGGGTAAATGAGCAGTTCTTC
V gene: TRBV20-1
D gene: .
clone size: .
J gene: TRBJ2-1

CDR3 protein: CASSPSAWDRGSSGANVLTF
CDR3 DNA: TGTGCCAGCAGCCCCTCAGCTTGGGACAGGGGGAGTTCCGGGGCCAACGTCCTGACTTTC
V gene: TRBV7-2
D gene: TRBD1
clone size: .
J gene: TRBJ2-6

CDR3 protein: CASSLASTTEQETQYF
CDR3 DNA: TGCGCCAGCAGCTTGGCCAGCACGACGGAACAAGAGACCCAGTACTTC
V gene: TRBV5-1
D gene: .
clone size: .
J gene: TRBJ2-5

CDR3 protein: CASSLVGQGALYGYTF
CDR3 DNA: .
V gene: TRBV7-2
D gene: .
clone size: .
J gene: TRBJ1-2

CDR3 protein: CAIRQTGIQETQYF
CDR3 DNA: TGTGCCATCAGGCAGACAGGGATCCAAGAGACCCAGTACTTC
V gene: TRBV10-3
D gene: TRBD1
clone size: few
J gene: TRBJ2-5

CDR3 protein: CASSLIGGSNEQFF
CDR3 DNA: TGCGCCAGCAGCTTAATCGGGGGGTCGAATGAGCAGTTCTTC
V gene: TRBV5-1
D gene: TRBD2
clone size: .
J gene: TRBJ2-1

CDR3 protein: CASSPTGGGADTQYF
CDR3 DNA: TGTGCCAGCAGTCCGACCGGGGGCGGCGCAGATACGCAGTATTTT
V gene: TRBV6-1
D gene: .
clone size: .
J gene: TRBJ2-3

CDR3 protein: CSARGGQSSYNSPLHF
CDR3 DNA: TGCAGTGCTAGAGGTGGTCAGAGCTCCTATAATTCACCCCTCCACTTT
V gene: TRBV20-1
D gene: .
clone size: few
J gene: TRBJ1-6

CDR3 protein: CASSRNRDSYGYTF
CDR3 DNA: TGTGCCAGCAGCCGAAACAGGGATAGCTATGGCTACACCTTC
V gene: TRBV7-2
D gene: .
clone size: .
J gene: TRBJ1-2

CDR3 protein: CASQNLNTEAFF
CDR3 DNA: TGTGCCTCACAAAACCTGAACACTGAAGCTTTCTTT
V gene: TRBV7-9
D gene: .
clone size: .
J gene: TRBJ1-1

CDR3 protein: CASNLGRGLGSYEQYF
CDR3 DNA: TGTGCCAGCAACCTTGGGAGGGGGTTAGGGTCCTACGAGCAGTACTTC
V gene: TRBV28
D gene: .
clone size: .
J gene: TRBJ2-7

CDR3 protein: CSVGKDTYGYTF
CDR3 DNA: TGCAGCGTGGGGAAGGATACCTATGGCTACACCTTC
V gene: TRBV29-1
D gene: .
clone size: few
J gene: TRBJ1-2

CDR3 protein: CASSSQNTEAFF
CDR3 DNA: TGCGCCAGCAGCTCCCAGAACACTGAAGCTTTCTTT
V gene: TRBV5-1
D gene: .
clone size: few
J gene: TRBJ1-1

CDR3 protein: CASSPTHLPSDEQFF
CDR3 DNA: TGCGCCAGCAGCCCAACCCATCTACCATCAGATGAGCAGTTCTTC
V gene: TRBV5-1
D gene: .
clone size: .
J gene: TRBJ2-1

CDR3 protein: CASSPQGYEQYF
CDR3 DNA: TGTGCCAGCAGCCCACAGGGCTACGAGCAGTACTTC
V gene: TRBV11-2
D gene: .
clone size: many
J gene: TRBJ2-7

CDR3 protein: CASSFGTGDEKLFF
CDR3 DNA: TGTGCCAGCAGCTTCGGGACAGGAGATGAAAAACTGTTTTTT
V gene: TRBV7-9
D gene: TRBD1
clone size: .
J gene: TRBJ1-4

CDR3 protein: CASSPRSQGRNEQFF
CDR3 DNA: TGTGCCAGCAGCCCAAGATCCCAGGGCAGGAATGAGCAGTTCTTC
V gene: TRBV7-2
D gene: .
clone size: .
J gene: TRBJ2-1

CDR3 protein: CASSNQQGYGYTF
CDR3 DNA: TGTGCCAGCAGTAATCAACAGGGCTATGGCTACACCTTC
V gene: TRBV12-3/TRBV12-4
D gene: .
clone size: .
J gene: TRBJ1-2

CDR3 protein: CAWSELTILNEQFF
CDR3 DNA: TGTGCCTGGAGTGAACTAACCATACTCAATGAGCAGTTCTTC
V gene: TRBV30
D gene: .
clone size: .
J gene: TRBJ2-1

CDR3 protein: CASSLGLGASNEQFF
CDR3 DNA: TGTGCCAGCAGCCTCGGACTAGGGGCAAGTAATGAGCAGTTCTTC
V gene: TRBV6-5
D gene: TRBD2
clone size: .
J gene: TRBJ2-1

CDR3 protein: CASSYSPGSNEQFF
CDR3 DNA: TGTGCCAGCAGTTACTCCCCAGGGAGCAATGAGCAGTTCTTC
V gene: TRBV6-6
D gene: .
clone size: .
J gene: TRBJ2-1

CDR3 protein: CASSDSRTSLYNEQFF
CDR3 DNA: TGTGCCAGCAGTGACTCCAGGACTTCCCTTTACAATGAGCAGTTCTTC
V gene: TRBV6-4
D gene: .
clone size: .
J gene: TRBJ2-1

CDR3 protein: CASSQDTDRETQYF
CDR3 DNA: TGCGCCAGCAGCCAAGATACGGACAGGGAGACCCAGTACTTC
V gene: TRBV4-1
D gene: TRBD1
clone size: .
J gene: TRBJ2-5

CDR3 protein: CASSLRLMGGEQYF
CDR3 DNA: TGTGCCAGCAGCTTAAGGTTGATGGGTGGCGAGCAGTACTTC
V gene: TRBV11-2
D gene: .
clone size: few
J gene: TRBJ2-7

CDR3 protein: CSVATAYNEQFF
CDR3 DNA: TGCAGCGTTGCTACAGCGTACAATGAGCAGTTCTTC
V gene: TRBV29-1
D gene: .
clone size: .
J gene: TRBJ2-1